Given below is one TCR beta chain in context. Its matching antigen is unknown. With 2 bases removed from V and 3 bases from J, the gap between germline ends came to 7 bases. Germline CDR1 reads LNHDA; CDR2 reads SQIVND (reference sequence). This CDR3 comprises 13 residues. The source of the sample is a study of CD8+ T cells in alopecia areata. Study-wide results and caveats: Normal skin contains resident alphabeta T cells, and these are also sequenced in scalp samples. For lesional scalp, especially alopecia totalis/universalis, clonality was higher than in normal scalp. TCR sharing across patients was less clear than in mice, possibly HLA-related.

Reverse transcribed after extraction, RNA yielded cDNA as the sequencing template. Here immunoSEQ multiplex PCR was the method, and the copy in TCRdb shows in-frame clones only, minus some. The repertoire holds about 110,000 clones, 59% seen once, with 20% to 25% in the top ten. Sorting of CD4+ and CD8+ T cells was performed on PBMCs. The TCR comes from a human donor in good health. This chain connects TRBV19 to TRBJ1-1; D is possibly TRBD1 (6 bases). Input material: CD8+ T cells sorted from blood. The CDR3 DNA sequence: TGTGCCAGTAGTATACCAGGGGACACTGAAGCTTTCTTT. This gives the protein CASSIPGDTEAFF.